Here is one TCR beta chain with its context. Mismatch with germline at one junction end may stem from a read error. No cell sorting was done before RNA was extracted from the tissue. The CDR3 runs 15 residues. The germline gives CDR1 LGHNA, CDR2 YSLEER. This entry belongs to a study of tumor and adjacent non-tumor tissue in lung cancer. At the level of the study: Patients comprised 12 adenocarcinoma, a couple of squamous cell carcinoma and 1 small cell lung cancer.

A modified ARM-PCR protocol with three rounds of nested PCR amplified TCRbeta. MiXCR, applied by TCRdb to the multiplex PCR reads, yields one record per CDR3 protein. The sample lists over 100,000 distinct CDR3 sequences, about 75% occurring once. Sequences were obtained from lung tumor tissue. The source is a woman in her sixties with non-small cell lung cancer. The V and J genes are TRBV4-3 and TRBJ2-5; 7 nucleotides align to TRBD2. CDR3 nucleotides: TGCGCCAGCTGCCAATATCGCGGGAGTTCAGAGACCCAGTACTTC. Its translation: CASCQYRGSSETQYF.